This T cell receptor (beta chain) was found in a study of blood T cell repertoires in COVID-19. Study background: Collection of acute and convalescent COVID-19 samples took place in the United States, Italy and Spain. PBMCs, B-cell-depleted T cells, or T cells provided the cDNA or gDNA that made up the material.

Source study methods: Reference gene primer amplification gave nucleated cell count estimates. The table came from immunoSEQ multiplex PCR; TCRdb's copy has only in-frame clones and leaves some out. V and J calls and clone size are those listed in that table; D and trimming were worked out from the DNA. This table has 300,000 to 400,000 clones, around nine tenths appearing once. The germline V gene has CDR1 LNHDA and CDR2 SQIVND (reference sequence). Trimming took 3 bases from V and 3 from J; bases not matched to a gene: 5. The CDR3 is 16 amino acids. The sequence was collected from a woman under 30 who had recovered from COVID-19. V and J are TRBV19 and TRBJ2-1, with 10 bases lining up with TRBD2. What was sequenced was peripheral blood. The CDR3 sequence: CASSIGSGRIYNEQFF. The CDR3 nucleotides read TGTGCCAGTAGTATTGGTAGCGGGAGGATCTACAATGAGCAGTTCTTC.